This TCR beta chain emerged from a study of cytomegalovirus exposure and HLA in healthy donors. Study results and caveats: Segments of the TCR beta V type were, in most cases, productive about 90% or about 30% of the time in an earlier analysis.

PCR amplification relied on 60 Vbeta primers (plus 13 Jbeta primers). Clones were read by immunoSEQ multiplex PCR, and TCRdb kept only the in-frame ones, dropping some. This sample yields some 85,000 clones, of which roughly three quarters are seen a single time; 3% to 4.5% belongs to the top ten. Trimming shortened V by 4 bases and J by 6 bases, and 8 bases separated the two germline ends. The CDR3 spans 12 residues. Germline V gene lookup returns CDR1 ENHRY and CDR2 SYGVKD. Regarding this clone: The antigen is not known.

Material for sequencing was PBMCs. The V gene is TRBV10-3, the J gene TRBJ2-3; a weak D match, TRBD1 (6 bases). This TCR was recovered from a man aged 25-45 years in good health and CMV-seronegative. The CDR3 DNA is TGTGCCATCAGTGGGGGGCAGGATACGCAGTATTTT. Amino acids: CAISGGQDTQYF.